The clone carrying this TCR beta chain was seen a few times. No antigen is known for it. Germline-derived CDR1 and CDR2 are SEHNR and FQNEAQ (reference sequence). Between the trimmed V and J ends, which lost 1 base and 5 bases, there was a span of 11 bases. The CDR3 spans 14 residues. Molecular barcoding with unique molecular identifiers was used for the TCRbeta library. TCRdb re-called the PCR reads through MiXCR, storing one row per CDR3 protein. The repertoire holds around 300,000 distinct CDR3 sequences, with over 7.5% as singletons. These data originate in a study of T-cell reconstitution after alpha-beta-depleted transplantation in children. General study results and limits: Reportedly, roughly two months post-transplant, alpha-beta T cells arose from several hundred expanded graft clones. Counts and diversity of T cells one year after transplant came mostly from newly produced T cells.

The chain couples TRBV7-9 to TRBJ1-2, with unresolved D. The input for sequencing was peripheral blood, taken 360 days after TCRalphabeta/CD19-depleted stem cell transplant. This TCR derives from a female patient under 10 years old who had a stem cell transplant for Fanconi anemia, so the T cells may come from the graft donor. CDR3 DNA sequence: TGTGCCAGCAGCTTAGTTGCAGGCGGTTATGGCTACACCTTC. Protein: CASSLVAGGYGYTF. Based on the CDR3 plus reference TRBV7-9 and TRBJ1-2, the full variable domain is DTGVSQNPRHKITKRGQNVTFRCDPISEHNRLYWYRQTLGQGPEFLTYFQNEAQLEKSRLLSDRFSAERPKGSFSTLEIQRTEQGDSAMYLCASSLVAGGYGYTFGSGTRLTVV.